A selection of T cell receptor beta chains follows, all from one sample in a study of CXCR3-negative and CXCR3-positive naive CD8 T cells. After re-calling the 5' RACE reads, TCRdb lists one entry per CDR3 protein, DNA absent. The sample has 100,000 to 150,000 distinct CDR3 sequences, and its top ten clones hold nearly 0.5%. Source material: naive CXCR3- CD8+ T cells from blood. The receptors originated from a human donor in good health. Some clones in this sample may be carry-over from other donors' samples. CDR3s include the opening cysteine and the closing phenylalanine or tryptophan.

j_call v_call cdr3_aa
TRBJ1-1 TRBV11-3 CASADSLNTEAFF
TRBJ1-2 TRBV30 CAHNRGRLYGYTF
TRBJ2-5 TRBV7-3 CASSAEPGQGETQYF
TRBJ2-2 TRBV6-6 CASRPGGFPTGELFF
TRBJ2-3 TRBV5-1 CASLVGDTQYF
TRBJ2-3 TRBV2 CASSDAGGRSPDTQYF
TRBJ1-1 TRBV6-2/TRBV6-3 CASSYGGYTEAFF
TRBJ2-1 TRBV24-1 CATSESSGYEQFF
TRBJ2-5 TRBV19 CASSMVLAETQYF
TRBJ1-6 TRBV28 CASSSPTQGAISDDNSPLHF
TRBJ1-5 TRBV7-9 CASNSPNQPQHF
TRBJ2-3 TRBV27 CASSPPGGGFTDTQYF
TRBJ1-2 TRBV25-1 CASSEYRDGYTF
TRBJ1-6 TRBV9 CASSVGDGDSPLHF
TRBJ2-7 TRBV5-1 CASSLGAGLAYEQYF
TRBJ2-5 TRBV28 CASSPYIGETQYF
TRBJ1-1 TRBV29-1 CSVEGSGSEAFF
TRBJ2-7 TRBV28 CASTLTARVHEQYF
TRBJ2-3 TRBV14 CASSHWDPLGQYF
TRBJ1-5 TRBV12-3/TRBV12-4 CASRIGDRGVGSNQPQHF
TRBJ2-7 TRBV27 CASRLAEGIYYEQYF
TRBJ2-1 TRBV12-3/TRBV12-4 CASNLSGGVEEQFF
TRBJ1-6 TRBV20-1 CSARERGQTPYNSPLHF
TRBJ2-5 TRBV3-1 CASSQDLRGTYQETQYF
TRBJ2-5 TRBV27 CASSPEPRGAQETQYF
TRBJ2-5 TRBV29-1 CSVPGSETQYF
TRBJ2-2 TRBV7-9 CASSWESLMGQINTGELFF
TRBJ2-7 TRBV20-1 CSARSLTGLGEQYF
TRBJ2-1 TRBV11-2 CASSHTGGSEQFF
TRBJ1-4 TRBV7-7 CASSVGQGEKLFF
TRBJ2-7 TRBV29-1 CSVVGLEINSYEQYF
TRBJ2-7 TRBV28 CASSLSQGPHEQYF
TRBJ2-7 TRBV27 CVSSFGVEQYF
TRBJ2-7 TRBV29-1 CSVGPGTGGIEQYF
TRBJ2-1 TRBV28 CASSGGAYNEQFF
TRBJ1-1 TRBV4-2 CASSQVQGILNTEAFF
TRBJ2-7 TRBV7-9 CASSHATQLQTGYEQYF
TRBJ1-6 TRBV12-3/TRBV12-4 CASSDHRGHIRNSPLHF
TRBJ2-1 TRBV6-1 CASSTGVARGLFF
TRBJ2-3 TRBV4-1 CASSQDPAESHFAQYF
TRBJ2-4 TRBV5-1 CASSTEQGASGIQYF
TRBJ1-1 TRBV29-1 CSVGPRDGHEAFF
TRBJ1-4 TRBV7-9 CASSKMDPIIFNEKLFF
TRBJ1-1 TRBV12-3/TRBV12-4 CASSSEVTEAFF
TRBJ2-7 TRBV3-1 CASSQSGTSPHEQYF
TRBJ1-3 TRBV14 CASSQEAPGSAGNTIYF